This T cell receptor (beta chain) was obtained from a study of regulatory T cells in long-lasting Graves disease. Germline assignment: CDR1 MNHEY and CDR2 SVGAGI. With V trimmed by 2 bases and J by 8 bases, 7 bases remained unmatched. This CDR3 has 15 residues. Researchers made TCR beta libraries by using iRepertoire HTBI primers and running Arm-PCR on CDR3 regions. TCRdb analysed the multiplex PCR reads with MiXCR anew, one entry per CDR3 protein. The sample lists roughly 610,000 distinct CDR3 sequences; 15% to 20% were seen once. This clonotype has ten or more counts. Its target is unknown. The sample's time point: newly diagnosed GD, antithyroid drugs for less than 3 months. The TCR library used RNA extracted from PBMCs. Overall study findings and caveats: TRBV28, TRBJ1-2 and TRBJ2-5 were favored in persistent disease.

This sample was shared with a second study, whose subject was T cells in Graves' hyperthyroidism and ophthalmopathy.

The clonotype comes from a man aged 18 to 35 with Graves disease. This material consisted of peripheral blood mononuclear cells (PBMCs), taken at new diagnosis, from a patient treated with antithyroid drugs. This sequence joins TRBV6-5 and TRBJ2-1; 9 nucleotides agree with TRBD1. The CDR3 is CASSYTGTGSDEQFF. CDR3 nucleotide sequence: TGTGCCAGCAGTTACACCGGGACAGGGAGTGATGAGCAGTTCTTC.